This T cell receptor beta chain stems from a study of graft-versus-host responses after intestinal transplantation. In regard to this clone: Its cognate antigen is unknown.

This CDR3 has 15 amino acids. Germline V gene lookup returns CDR1 MNHNS and CDR2 SASEGT. The J segment lost 4 bases and the V segment lost 6 bases, leaving 7 bases of the junction unmatched. Produced via immunoSEQ multiplex PCR; TCRdb's table is partial and in-frame only. The repertoire holds over 40,000 clones, with about 95% as singletons. The chain joins TRBV6-1 to TRBJ2-2; 8 nucleotides agree with TRBD1. The material was unstimulated CD8+ T cells sorted from spleen or lymph node cells, obtained before transplant. This clonotype was obtained from a human donor who was the organ donor for an intestinal transplant. The CDR3 loop is CASRGYDRGTGELFF. The CDR3 DNA follows: TGTGCCAGCAGAGGGTACGACAGGGGCACCGGGGAGCTGTTTTTT.